Included here is one T cell receptor (beta chain) sequence, with context. These data originate in a study of blood T cell repertoires in COVID-19. Study in general: The analysed material was cDNA or gDNA that came from T cells, B-cell-depleted T cells, or PBMCs.

Original methodology: Quantification of nucleated cells was approximated via reference gene primer amplification. Generated by immunoSEQ multiplex PCR, the TCRdb table keeps only in-frame clones and is missing some. That table is the source of V, J and clone size, and D and trimming were worked out from the DNA. Among approximately 300,000 clones listed, 87% were seen once. Sample: PBMCs or T cells enriched from blood (not recorded which). The origin of this receptor is a woman aged 25 to 45 who had recovered from COVID-19.

CDR3 region: CASSELRGTGELFF. The DNA for the CDR3 is TGTGCCAGCAGTGAACTTCGGGGCACCGGGGAGCTGTTTTTT. The chain recombines TRBV6-1 with TRBJ2-2, with a possible D match to TRBD2 (5 bases). Germline V gene sequence: CDR1 MNHNS, CDR2 SASEGT. V lost 2 bases and J lost 4, with 8 bases in between. This CDR3 has 14 residues.